This T cell receptor beta chain stems from a study of T cell responses to AZD1222 COVID-19 vaccine. Study findings and constraints: Spike-specific TCR breadth and depth rose after two AZD1222 doses. Mostly white British, mostly female donors; authors suggested clonal diversity may be underestimated.

TCRdb's copy holds only in-frame clones and misses some; the assay was immunoSEQ multiplex PCR. This sample carries roughly 100,000 clones, roughly nine tenths of them seen once, and the ten largest clones take around 1.6%. Worth noting for this clone: No antigen is known for it.

Germline CDR1 reads LGHNA; CDR2 reads YNFKEQ. CDR3 length equals 16 residues. Trimming removed 0 bases at V and 3 bases at J, with 15 bases between. This material consisted of peripheral blood, taken on day 0 of AZD1222 vaccination. The J gene is TRBJ2-7, the V gene TRBV4-2; D may be TRBD2 (5 bases). The clonotype comes from an adult in good health. The CDR3 DNA reads as TGTGCCAGCAGCCAAGACGTGGTTGCGGCGGGCTACGAGCAGTACTTC. Its translation is CASSQDVVAAGYEQYF.